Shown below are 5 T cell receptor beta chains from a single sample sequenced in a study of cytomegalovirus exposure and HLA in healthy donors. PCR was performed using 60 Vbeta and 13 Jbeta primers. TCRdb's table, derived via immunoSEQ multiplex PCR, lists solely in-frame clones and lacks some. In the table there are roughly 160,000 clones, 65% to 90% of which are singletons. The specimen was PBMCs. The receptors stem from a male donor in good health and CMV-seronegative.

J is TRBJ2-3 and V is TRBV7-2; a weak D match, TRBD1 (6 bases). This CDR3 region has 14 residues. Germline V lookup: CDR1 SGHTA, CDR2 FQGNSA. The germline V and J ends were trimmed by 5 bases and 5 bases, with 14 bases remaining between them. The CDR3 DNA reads TGTGCCAGCAGCACGCGAGAGGGGGAAGATACGCAGTATTTT. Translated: CASSTREGEDTQYF.

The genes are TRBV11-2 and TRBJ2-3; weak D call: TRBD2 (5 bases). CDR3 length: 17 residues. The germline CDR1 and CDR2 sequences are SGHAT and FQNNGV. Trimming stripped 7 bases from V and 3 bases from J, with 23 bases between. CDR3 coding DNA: TGTGCCAGCACCGTGACGTGGGCAGCCCGGGGTACAGATACGCAGTATTTT. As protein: CASTVTWAARGTDTQYF.

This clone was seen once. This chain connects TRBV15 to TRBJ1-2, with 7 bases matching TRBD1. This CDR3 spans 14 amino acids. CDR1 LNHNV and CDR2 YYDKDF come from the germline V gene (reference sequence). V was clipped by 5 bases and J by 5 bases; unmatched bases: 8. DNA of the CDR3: TGTGCCACCAGCGTGGGACAGACCATTTATGGCTACACCTTC. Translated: CATSVGQTIYGYTF.

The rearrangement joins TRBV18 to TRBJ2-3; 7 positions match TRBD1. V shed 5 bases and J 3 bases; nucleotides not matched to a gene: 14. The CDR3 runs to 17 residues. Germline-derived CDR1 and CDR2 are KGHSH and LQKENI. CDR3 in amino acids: CASSSQTGQSTTDTQYF. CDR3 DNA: TGTGCCAGCTCATCACAGACGGGACAGAGTACTACAGATACGCAGTATTTT.

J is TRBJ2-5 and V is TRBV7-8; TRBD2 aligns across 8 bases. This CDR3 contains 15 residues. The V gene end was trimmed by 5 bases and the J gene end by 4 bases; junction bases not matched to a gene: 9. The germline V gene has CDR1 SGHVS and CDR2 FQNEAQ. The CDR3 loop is CASSPGGLAGETQYF. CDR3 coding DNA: TGTGCCAGCAGCCCCGGCGGACTAGCTGGAGAGACCCAGTACTTC.